This record concerns one T cell receptor beta chain sequence. This entry is derived from a study of blood T cell repertoires in COVID-19. Per the study methods: Researchers report that nucleated cell counts were estimated from reference gene primer amplification. Libraries were prepared by immunoSEQ multiplex PCR; TCRdb keeps only in-frame clonotypes and omits some of them. The DNA was the basis for D and trimming; V, J and clone size are from that table. The table lists about 360,000 clones, over 70% of them singletons. The TCR sequence derives from a man aged 25 to 40 with active or convalescent COVID-19. The material sequenced was peripheral blood.

The CDR3 bases are TGTGCCAGCAGCCAAACTAGCGGGAGTTCAAAAAACATTCAGTACTTC. Translating gives CASSQTSGSSKNIQYF. The chain has TRBV7-9 and TRBJ2-4, with 11 bases lining up with TRBD2. The CDR3 contains 16 residues. The V and J ends lost 5 bases and 4 bases, in that order; junction bases with no gene match: 7. The germline gives CDR1 SEHNR, CDR2 FQNEAQ (reference sequence).